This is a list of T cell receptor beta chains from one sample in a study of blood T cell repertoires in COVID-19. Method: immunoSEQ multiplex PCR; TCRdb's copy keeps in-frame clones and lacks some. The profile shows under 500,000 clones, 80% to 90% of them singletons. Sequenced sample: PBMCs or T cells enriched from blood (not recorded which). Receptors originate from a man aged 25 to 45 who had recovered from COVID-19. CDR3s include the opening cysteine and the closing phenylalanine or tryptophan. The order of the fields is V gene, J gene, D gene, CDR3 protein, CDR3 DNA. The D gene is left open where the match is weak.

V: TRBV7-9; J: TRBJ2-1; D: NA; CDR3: CASSPLFRFGHNEQFF; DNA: TGTGCCAGCAGCCCCCTTTTCAGGTTTGGGCACAATGAGCAGTTCTTC
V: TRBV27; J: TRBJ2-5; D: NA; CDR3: CASSLDKYQETQYF; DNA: TGTGCCAGCAGTTTAGACAAGTACCAAGAGACCCAGTACTTC
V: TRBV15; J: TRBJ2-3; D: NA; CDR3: CATSRDRGQRNTDTQYF; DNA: TGTGCCACCAGCAGAGATCGTGGACAAAGGAATACAGATACGCAGTATTTT
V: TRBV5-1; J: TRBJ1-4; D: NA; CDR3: CASSLGARVGEKLFF; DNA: TGCGCCAGCAGCTTGGGGGCCAGGGTCGGCGAAAAACTGTTTTTT
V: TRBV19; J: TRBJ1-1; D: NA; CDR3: CASSIVEGKYTEAFF; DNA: TGTGCCAGTAGTATAGTGGAGGGGAAGTACACTGAAGCTTTCTTT
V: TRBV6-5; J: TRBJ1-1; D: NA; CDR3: CASGGRTEAFF; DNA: TGTGCCAGCGGAGGGCGAACTGAAGCTTTCTTT
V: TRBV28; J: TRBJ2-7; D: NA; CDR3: CASSLAGAISYEQYF; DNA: TGTGCCAGCAGTTTGGCAGGGGCAATCTCCTACGAGCAGTACTTC
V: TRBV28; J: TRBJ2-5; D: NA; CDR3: CASIRGAGHRDQYF; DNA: TGTGCCAGCATCAGGGGAGCCGGGCATAGGGACCAGTACTTC
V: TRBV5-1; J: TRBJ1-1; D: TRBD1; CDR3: CASSPTGGASTEAFF; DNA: TGCGCCAGCAGCCCGACAGGGGGCGCGTCTACTGAAGCTTTCTTT
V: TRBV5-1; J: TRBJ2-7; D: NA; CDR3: CASNLMPDSYEQYF; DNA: TGCGCCAGCAACCTAATGCCCGATTCCTACGAGCAGTACTTC
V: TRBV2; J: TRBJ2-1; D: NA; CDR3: CASSERWAGEQFF; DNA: TGTGCCAGCAGTGAAAGGTGGGCGGGAGAGCAGTTCTTC
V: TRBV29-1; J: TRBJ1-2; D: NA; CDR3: CSVVGPGQLNGYTF; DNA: TGCAGCGTTGTAGGTCCTGGACAGTTGAATGGCTACACCTTC
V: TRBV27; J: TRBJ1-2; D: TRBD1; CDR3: CASSRSGTGAYGYTF; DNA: TGTGCCAGCAGTCGATCCGGGACAGGCGCCTATGGCTACACCTTC
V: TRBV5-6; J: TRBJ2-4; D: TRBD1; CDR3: CASSLVAGGDIQYF; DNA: TGTGCCAGCAGCTTGGTGGCAGGGGGCGACATTCAGTACTTC